The rows below give T cell receptor beta chains drawn from one sample of a study of Ad26.COV2.S vaccination and SARS-CoV-2 variants. TCRdb's table, derived via immunoSEQ multiplex PCR, lists solely in-frame clones and lacks some. The sample lists 430,000 or so clones, 89% occurring once. The sequencing here drew on peripheral blood, taken in a trial of Ad26.COV2.S vaccine versus placebo. Receptor source: a person aged 18-65 years who received the Ad26.COV2.S COVID-19 vaccine or a placebo. Both conserved end residues are part of each CDR3. A D gene is named only where the DNA matches it firmly. Expanded clones get a size class; other rows say once, few or many, or leave the size out.

TRBJ2-5	TRBD1	TRBV4-1	.	TGCGCCAGCAGCCGGTATCAGGGGGCTGAAGAGACCCAGTACTTC	CASSRYQGAEETQYF
TRBJ1-6	.	TRBV4-2	.	TGTGCCAGCAGCCAAGATGGGCACAGGGACGATAATTCACCCCTCCACTTT	CASSQDGHRDDNSPLHF
TRBJ1-2	.	TRBV5-4	.	TGTGCCAGCAGCCCCCCCCGGACCAGGATTAATGGCTACACCTTC	CASSPPRTRINGYTF
TRBJ2-7	.	TRBV5-5	.	TGTGCCAGCAGCCTACGACACTGGGATGGTGAGCAGTACTTC	CASSLRHWDGEQYF
TRBJ2-1	TRBD2	TRBV6-5	.	TGTGCCAGCAGTCGCCTCCCGGGACTAGTCAATGAGCAGTTCTTC	CASSRLPGLVNEQFF
TRBJ2-1	TRBD1	TRBV6-2/TRBV6-3	.	TGTGCCAGCAGTTACTCCTCAGGGGGCGTTTGGGGTGAGCAGTTCTTC	CASSYSSGGVWGEQFF
TRBJ1-4	TRBD1	TRBV7-9	.	TGTGCCAGCAGCTGGCGGACAGGGGAAAAACTGTTTTTT	CASSWRTGEKLFF
TRBJ2-3	TRBD2	TRBV28	once	TGTGCCAGCAGTTTATGGGGTAGCGGGACCGATACGCAGTATTTT	CASSLWGSGTDTQYF
TRBJ2-5	TRBD2	TRBV19	.	TGTGCCAGTAGTCTGGGACTAGCGGGATTAGGCCGCGGAGAGACCCAGTACTTC	CASSLGLAGLGRGETQYF
TRBJ1-2	TRBD1	TRBV7-3	.	TGTGCCAGCAGCTTAACTGCCGACAGGGGGAAAGGAGGCTATGGCTACACCTTC	CASSLTADRGKGGYGYTF
TRBJ2-7	.	TRBV7-2	.	TGTGCCAGCAGCTTAGACGGCTTATCCTACGAGCAGTACTTC	CASSLDGLSYEQYF
TRBJ2-6	.	TRBV5-4	.	TGTGCCAGCAGCTCCCCAGGCTCTGGGGCCAACGTCCTGACTTTC	CASSSPGSGANVLTF
TRBJ2-3	.	TRBV2	.	TGTGCCAGCAGTGAGGCACCAGGAGGTACGCAGTATTTT	CASSEAPGGTQYF
TRBJ2-3	.	TRBV7-9	.	TGTGCCAGCCGACTGAGTCCCGGGACATCTAGCACAGATACGCAGTATTTT	CASRLSPGTSSTDTQYF
TRBJ1-4	.	TRBV16	.	TGTGCCAGCAGCCAACCGGGCGGGAAACTGTTTTTT	CASSQPGGKLFF
TRBJ2-1	.	TRBV9	.	TGTGCCAGCAGCGTAGTCGGGAACTACAATGAGCAGTTCTTC	CASSVVGNYNEQFF
TRBJ1-4	TRBD1	TRBV2	many	TGTGCCAGCCACGGACAGGCAGGGAGCTATGAAAAACTGTTTTTT	CASHGQAGSYEKLFF
TRBJ2-1	TRBD1	TRBV10-3	.	TGTGCCATCAGTGAGTCGACAGGGTCCTACAATGAGCAGTTCTTC	CAISESTGSYNEQFF
TRBJ1-2	.	TRBV12-3/TRBV12-4	.	TGTGCCAGCATGGACGGCTATGGCTACACCTTC	CASMDGYGYTF
TRBJ1-5	TRBD1	TRBV5-8	.	TGTGCCAGCAGCCGCAAAGGGACAGGGACAGGCCAGCCCCAGCATTTT	CASSRKGTGTGQPQHF
TRBJ1-1	TRBD1	TRBV6-1	.	TGTGCCAGCAGTGACAGGGGGTATACTGAAGCTTTCTTT	CASSDRGYTEAFF
TRBJ2-1	TRBD1	TRBV19	.	TGTGCCAGTAGTATAGAGGGGAGACAGGGGATTGACAATGAGCAGTTCTTC	CASSIEGRQGIDNEQFF
TRBJ1-6	.	TRBV6-5	.	TGTGCCAGCAGGCCACCCGGGGGGGGTTCACCCCTCCACTTT	CASRPPGGGSPLHF
TRBJ1-6	.	TRBV11-2	.	TGTGCCAGCAGCTCCAGCTACAGGGATGGTTCACCCCTCCACTTT	CASSSSYRDGSPLHF
TRBJ1-5	.	TRBV24-1	.	TGTGCCACCAGTGATTCCAGGGGTAATCAGCCCCAGCATTTT	CATSDSRGNQPQHF
TRBJ1-6	.	TRBV5-1	.	TGCGCCAGCAGCCCGGTCGGGGGCGTAAAGGATAATTCACCCCTCCACTTT	CASSPVGGVKDNSPLHF
TRBJ1-1	TRBD1	TRBV3-1/TRBV3-2	.	TGTGCCAGCAGCCAAGTGTGGGACAGGAAAGCTTTCTTT	CASSQVWDRKAFF
TRBJ2-3	.	TRBV20-1	.	TGCAGTGCGGATAAGACAGATACGCAGTATTTT	CSADKTDTQYF
TRBJ2-3	TRBD2	TRBV6-1	.	TGTGCCAGCAGCCGTAGCGGGAGCACAGATACGCAGTATTTT	CASSRSGSTDTQYF
TRBJ2-1	.	TRBV7-2	.	TGTGCCAGCAGCCACGGGACAATCAACAATGAGCAGTTCTTC	CASSHGTINNEQFF
TRBJ1-6	TRBD1	TRBV9	.	TGTGCCAGCAGCGTAGGGGTAGGGGGCGCCTCACCCCTCCACTTT	CASSVGVGGASPLHF
TRBJ2-1	.	TRBV4-3	.	TGCGCCAGCAGCAAGAGAGGGTGGGATTACAATGAGCAGTTCTTC	CASSKRGWDYNEQFF
TRBJ2-5	.	TRBV7-3	.	TGTGCCAGCAGCTTAACGGCGACTAACCAAGAGACCCAGTACTTC	CASSLTATNQETQYF
TRBJ2-1	.	TRBV7-2	.	TGTGCCAGCAGCTTAGCGCCCTACAATGAGCAGTTCTTC	CASSLAPYNEQFF
TRBJ2-3	.	TRBV7-6	.	TGTGCCAGCAGCTTAGCTCCACCAGAAGTGAGCGGATCTAGCACAGATACGCAGTATTTT	CASSLAPPEVSGSSTDTQYF
TRBJ1-2	.	TRBV5-6	.	TGTGCCAGCAGGGTCGCCGGGGGAGTTGGCTACACCTTC	CASRVAGGVGYTF
TRBJ2-6	.	TRBV5-6	.	TGTGCCAGCAGCTTGGAACAGGGTCTTTCTGGGGCCAACGTCCTGACTTTC	CASSLEQGLSGANVLTF
TRBJ2-3	TRBD2	TRBV2	.	TGTGCCAGCAGGAGCCCCCCGGGACTAGCGGGATCTAGAATTAGCACAGATACGCAGTATTTT	CASRSPPGLAGSRISTDTQYF